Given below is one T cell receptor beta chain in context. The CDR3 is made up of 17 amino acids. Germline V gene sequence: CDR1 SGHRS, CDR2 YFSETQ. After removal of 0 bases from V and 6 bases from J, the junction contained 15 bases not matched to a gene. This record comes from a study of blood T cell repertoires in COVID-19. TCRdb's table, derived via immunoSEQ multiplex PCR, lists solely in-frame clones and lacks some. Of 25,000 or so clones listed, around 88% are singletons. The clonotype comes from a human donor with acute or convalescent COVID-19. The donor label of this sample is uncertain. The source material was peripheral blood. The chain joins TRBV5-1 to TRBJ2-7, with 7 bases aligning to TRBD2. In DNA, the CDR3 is TGCGCCAGCAGCTTGGAGTGGCGGGAGCACAACATTCCCGAGCAGTACTTC. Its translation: CASSLEWREHNIPEQYF.